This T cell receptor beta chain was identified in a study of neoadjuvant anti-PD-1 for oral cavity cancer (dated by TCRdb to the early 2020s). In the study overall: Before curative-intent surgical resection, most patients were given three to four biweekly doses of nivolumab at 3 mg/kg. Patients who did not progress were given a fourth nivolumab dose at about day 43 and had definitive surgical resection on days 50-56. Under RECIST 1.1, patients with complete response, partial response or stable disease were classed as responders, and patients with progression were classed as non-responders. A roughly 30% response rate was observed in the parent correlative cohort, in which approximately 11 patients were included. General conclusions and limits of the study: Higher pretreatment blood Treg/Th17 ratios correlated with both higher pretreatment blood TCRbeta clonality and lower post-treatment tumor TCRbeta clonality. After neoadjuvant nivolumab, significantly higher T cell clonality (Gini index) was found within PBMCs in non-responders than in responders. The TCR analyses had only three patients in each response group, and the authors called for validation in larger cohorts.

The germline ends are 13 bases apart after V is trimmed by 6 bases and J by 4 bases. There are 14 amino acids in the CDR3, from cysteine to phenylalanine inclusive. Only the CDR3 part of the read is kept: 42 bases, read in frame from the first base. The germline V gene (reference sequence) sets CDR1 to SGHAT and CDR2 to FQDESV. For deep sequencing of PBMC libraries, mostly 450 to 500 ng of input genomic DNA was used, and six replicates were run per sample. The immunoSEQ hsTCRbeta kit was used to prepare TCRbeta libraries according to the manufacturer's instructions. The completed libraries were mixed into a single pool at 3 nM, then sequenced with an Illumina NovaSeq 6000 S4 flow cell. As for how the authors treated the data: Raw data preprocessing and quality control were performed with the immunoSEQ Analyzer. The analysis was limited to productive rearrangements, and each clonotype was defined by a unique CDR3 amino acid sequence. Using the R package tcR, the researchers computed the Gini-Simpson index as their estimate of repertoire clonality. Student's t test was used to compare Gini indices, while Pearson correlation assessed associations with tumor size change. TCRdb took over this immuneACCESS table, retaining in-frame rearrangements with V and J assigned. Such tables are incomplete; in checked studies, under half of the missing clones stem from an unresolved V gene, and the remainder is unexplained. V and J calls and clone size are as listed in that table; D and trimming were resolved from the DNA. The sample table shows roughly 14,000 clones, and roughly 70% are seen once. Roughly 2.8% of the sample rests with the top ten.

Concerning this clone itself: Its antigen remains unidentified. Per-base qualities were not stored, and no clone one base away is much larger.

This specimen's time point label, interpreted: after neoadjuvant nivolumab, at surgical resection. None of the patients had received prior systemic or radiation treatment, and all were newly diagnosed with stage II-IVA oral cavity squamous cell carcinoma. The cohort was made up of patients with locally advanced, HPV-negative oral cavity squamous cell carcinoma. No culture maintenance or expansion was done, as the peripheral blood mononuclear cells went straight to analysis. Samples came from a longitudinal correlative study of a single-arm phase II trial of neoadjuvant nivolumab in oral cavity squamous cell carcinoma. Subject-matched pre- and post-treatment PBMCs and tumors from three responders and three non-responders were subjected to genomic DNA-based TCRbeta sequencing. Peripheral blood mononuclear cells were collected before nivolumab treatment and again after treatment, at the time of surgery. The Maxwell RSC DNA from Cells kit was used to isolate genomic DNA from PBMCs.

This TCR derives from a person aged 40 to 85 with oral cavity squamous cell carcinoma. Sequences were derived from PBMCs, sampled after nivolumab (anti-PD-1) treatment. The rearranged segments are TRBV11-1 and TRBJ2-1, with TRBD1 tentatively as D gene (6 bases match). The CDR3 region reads CASRPRTEYNEQFF. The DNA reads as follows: TGTGCCAGCAGACCTAGGACAGAATACAATGAGCAGTTCTTC.